This TCR beta chain stems from a study of regulatory T cells in long-lasting Graves disease. The time point was: newly diagnosed GD, antithyroid drugs for less than 3 months. The TCR library used RNA extracted from PBMCs. The J segment lost 6 bases and the V segment lost 1 base, leaving 7 bases of the junction unmatched. The CDR3 loop spans 16 amino acids. Germline CDR1 reads SGHNT; CDR2 reads YENEEA. This clonotype was picked up many times. Construction of TCR beta libraries relied on iRepertoire HTBI primers and on Arm-PCR targeting CDR3 regions. TCRdb reanalysed the multiplex PCR reads using MiXCR and keeps one entry per CDR3 protein. The sample lists 410,000 or so distinct CDR3 sequences, about 15% occurring once. Another study also made use of these data, one on T cells in Graves' hyperthyroidism and ophthalmopathy.

This TCR came from a woman in her 30s with Graves disease. The chain carries TRBV11-3 and TRBJ2-1, with TRBD2 matching 9 bases. The specimen comprised peripheral blood mononuclear cells (PBMCs), sampled at new diagnosis, from a patient treated with antithyroid drugs. As DNA, the CDR3 is TGTGCCAGCAGCTTAGCCTTGGCGGGAGGGAGCAATGAGCAGTTCTTC. This codes for CASSLALAGGSNEQFF.